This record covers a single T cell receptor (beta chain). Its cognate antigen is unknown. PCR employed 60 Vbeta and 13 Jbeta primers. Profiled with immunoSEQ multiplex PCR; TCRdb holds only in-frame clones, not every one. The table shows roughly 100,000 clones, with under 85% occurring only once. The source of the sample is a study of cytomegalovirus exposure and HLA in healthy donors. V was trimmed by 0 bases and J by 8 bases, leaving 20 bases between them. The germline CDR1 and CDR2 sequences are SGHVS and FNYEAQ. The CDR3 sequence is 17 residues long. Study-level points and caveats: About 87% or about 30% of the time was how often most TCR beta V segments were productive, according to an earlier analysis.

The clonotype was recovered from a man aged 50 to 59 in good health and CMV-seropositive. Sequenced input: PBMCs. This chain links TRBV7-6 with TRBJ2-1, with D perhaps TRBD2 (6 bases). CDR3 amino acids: CASSLAGRGGYGYEQFF. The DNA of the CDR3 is TGTGCCAGCAGCTTAGCAGGGCGGGGCGGGTATGGGTATGAGCAGTTCTTC. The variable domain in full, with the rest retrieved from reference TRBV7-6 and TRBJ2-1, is GAGVSQSPRYKVTKRGQDVALRCDPISGHVSLYWYRQALGQGPEFLTYFNYEAQQDKSGLPNDRFSAERPEGSISTLTIQRTEQRDSAMYRCASSLAGRGGYGYEQFFGPGTRLTVL.